This entry describes one T cell receptor (beta chain). Repertoires were generated with immunoSEQ multiplex PCR, while TCRdb's copy carries only in-frame clones and drops some. The sample includes approximately 220,000 clones, approximately 80% of them seen just once. The sample is drawn from a study of blood T cell repertoires in COVID-19. Overall study context: T cells, B-cell-depleted T cells, or PBMCs supplied cDNA or gDNA.

The CDR3 has 14 residues. With 6 bases removed from V and 0 bases from J, the gap between germline ends came to 9 bases. Germline CDR1 PRHDT, CDR2 FYEKMQ (reference sequence). Sequenced input: peripheral blood. The chain links TRBV13 to TRBJ1-3; D is perhaps TRBD1 (5 bases). This TCR was sampled from a woman aged 55-70 years who had recovered from COVID-19. For the CDR3, the DNA is TGTGCCAGCAGGCCAGGGCACTCTGGAAACACCATATATTTT. It codes for CASRPGHSGNTIYF.